What follows are 19 T cell receptor beta chains derived from one specimen sequenced in a study of cytomegalovirus exposure and HLA in healthy donors. PCR primers comprised 60 Vbeta and 13 Jbeta primers. Assay used: immunoSEQ multiplex PCR; TCRdb lists only in-frame clones, some missing. The sample holds 90,000 or so clones, 65% seen once. Sequenced: PBMCs. Every receptor here comes from a boy younger than 18 in good health and CMV-seropositive.

The V gene is TRBV5-6, the J gene TRBJ2-7, with D tentatively TRBD2 (6 bases). Trimming cost V 1 base and J 4 bases, with 15 bases left between them. Germline V lookup: CDR1 SGHDT, CDR2 YYEEEE. The CDR3 length is 15 residues. This chain's CDR3 is CASSLRGLELYEQYF. The CDR3 nucleotides read TGTGCCAGCAGCTTGAGGGGACTCGAACTATACGAGCAGTACTTC.

The chain joins TRBV29-1 to TRBJ1-1; TRBD1 agrees at 9 bases. The germline V gene encodes CDR1 SQVTM and CDR2 ANQGSEA. CDR3 length: 16 amino acids. With V trimmed by 3 bases and J by 1 base, 9 bases remained unmatched. The CDR3 DNA follows: TGCAGCGTTGAGGTTTGGTGGACAGGGGCGAACACTGAAGCTTTCTTT. Encoded protein: CSVEVWWTGANTEAFF. The whole variable domain, remainder taken from reference TRBV29-1 and TRBJ1-1, is SAVISQKPSRDICQRGTSLTIQCQVDSQVTMMFWYRQQPGQSLTLIATANQGSEATYESGFVIDKFPISRPNLTFSTLTVSNMSPEDSSIYLCSVEVWWTGANTEAFFGQGTRLTVV.

This chain uses TRBV15 with TRBJ2-2, with TRBD1 matching over 10 bases. There are 16 residues in the CDR3. Germline assignment: CDR1 LNHNV and CDR2 YYDKDF (reference sequence). V shed 4 bases and J 4 bases; nucleotides not matched to a gene: 6. The CDR3 protein is CATSKDRGLGTGELFF. CDR3 sequence (DNA): TGTGCCACCAGCAAAGACAGGGGGCTAGGCACCGGGGAGCTGTTTTTT. The whole variable domain, remainder taken from reference TRBV15 and TRBJ2-2, is DAMVIQNPRYQVTQFGKPVTLSCSQTLNHNVMYWYQQKSSQAPKLLFHYYDKDFNNEADTPDNFQSRRPNTSFCFLDIRSPGLGDTAMYLCATSKDRGLGTGELFFGEGSRLTVL.

This clone was picked up a small number of times. This chain uses TRBV19 with TRBJ1-1; D may be TRBD1 (5 bases). Trimming left V 0 bases short and J 1 base short, with 9 bases between. Germline CDR1 reads LNHDA; CDR2 reads SQIVND (reference sequence). The CDR3 loop spans 15 amino acids. CDR3 nucleotides: TGTGCCAGTAGTATAGAAGGGGTGGGGAACACTGAAGCTTTCTTT. Residues: CASSIEGVGNTEAFF.

The chain couples TRBV2 to TRBJ1-5, with 12 bases identical to TRBD1. The ends lost 0 bases at V and 7 bases at J; junction bases unmatched: 4. The germline gives CDR1 SNHLY, CDR2 FYNNEI. This CDR3 spans 16 amino acids. CDR3 bases: TGTGCCAGCAGTGAAGCGGGGACAGGGGGCCTACAGCCCCAGCATTTT. Protein sequence: CASSEAGTGGLQPQHF.

The CDR3 sequence is CANPGNNSPLHF. DNA of the CDR3: TGTGCCAACCCAGGGAATAATTCACCCCTCCACTTT. The rearrangement uses TRBV6-1 and TRBJ1-6, with D possibly matching TRBD1 (5 bases). Trimming took off 10 bases at V and 5 bases at J, with 9 bases between the two ends. Per germline, CDR1 MNHNS and CDR2 SASEGT. This CDR3 has 12 residues.

The rearrangement joins TRBV7-6 to TRBJ1-3; 8 bases are shared with TRBD1. The V segment lost 5 bases and the J segment 0 bases; nucleotides outside the gene matches: 9. Germline CDR1 is SGHVS and CDR2 is FNYEAQ. The CDR3 runs to 17 residues. The CDR3 DNA reads TGTGCCAGCAGCACTCCGGGACAGGAGACCTCTGGAAACACCATATATTTT. This sequence encodes CASSTPGQETSGNTIYF.

This clone was observed a handful of times. The chain employs TRBV5-5 and TRBJ1-1; TRBD1 agrees at 9 bases. Germline V lookup: CDR1 SGHKS, CDR2 YYEKEE (reference sequence). The junction had 3 bases not matched to a gene; V was cut back by 4 bases and J by 2 bases. CDR3 length equals 14 residues. The CDR3 is CASSRDRANTEAFF. CDR3 DNA: TGTGCCAGCAGCCGGGACAGGGCCAACACTGAAGCTTTCTTT.

The V gene is TRBV9, the J gene TRBJ1-1; D may be TRBD1 (6 bases). V was pared by 0 bases and J by 6 bases, with 12 bases between. The CDR3 contains 14 residues. The germline V gene has CDR1 SGDLS and CDR2 YYNGEE. The CDR3 region has the DNA TGTGCCAGCAGCGTAGAAGGGGGGAGGGCTGAAGCTTTCTTT. It translates to CASSVEGGRAEAFF.

V gene TRBV27 combines with J gene TRBJ2-1; maybe TRBD2 (6 bases). The CDR3 has 15 residues. Trimming took 10 bases from V and 1 from J, leaving 17 bases between them. CDR1 is MNHEY and CDR2 is SMNVEV in the germline V gene (reference sequence). CDR3 protein: CAIRGIHESYNEQFF. CDR3 in DNA: TGTGCCATCCGCGGGATCCACGAGTCCTACAATGAGCAGTTCTTC.

The V and J genes are TRBV5-4 and TRBJ2-1, with D uncertain. Germline CDR1 SGHNT, CDR2 YYREEE (reference sequence). The length of the CDR3 is 11 residues. The ends were cut back, 5 bases at V and 10 bases at J, with 10 bases in the middle. CDR3: CASRAQREQFF. CDR3 DNA sequence: TGTGCCAGCAGGGCCCAGAGGGAGCAGTTCTTC.

The gene calls are TRBV6-5 and TRBJ2-1; 10 bases align to TRBD1. The germline V gene encodes CDR1 MNHEY and CDR2 SVGAGI. This CDR3 region has 15 residues. Losses at the gene ends were 5 bases for V and 8 bases for J; bases not matched to a gene: 9. CDR3 region: CASSRDGTGVYEQFF. The CDR3 DNA reads as TGTGCCAGCAGTCGCGACGGGACAGGGGTCTATGAGCAGTTCTTC.

Written as DNA, the CDR3 is TGCGCCAGCAGCCCAAGGACAGGAGAAAGTGAAAAACTGTTTTTT. Encoded protein: CASSPRTGESEKLFF. The chain joins TRBV5-1 to TRBJ1-4, with 7 bases fitting TRBD1. After removal of 4 bases from V and 7 bases from J, the junction contained 10 bases not matched to a gene. Germline-derived CDR1 and CDR2 are SGHRS and YFSETQ. The CDR3 runs to 15 residues.

This clone has only one observation. V is TRBV4-3 and J is TRBJ2-1; 7 nucleotides match TRBD1. The CDR3 has 21 amino acids. The junction had 18 bases not matched to a gene; V was cut back by 1 base and J by 0 bases. Germline CDR1 LGHNA, CDR2 YSLEER. As DNA, the CDR3 is TGCGCCAGCAGCCAAGTCATCTCGGACAGGCCCTACTACCCCTCCTACAATGAGCAGTTCTTC. Its translation is CASSQVISDRPYYPSYNEQFF.

V usage is TRBV18 and J usage is TRBJ1-1, with D perhaps matching TRBD1 (5 bases). Per the germline V gene, CDR1 is KGHSH and CDR2 is LQKENI. The germline V and J ends were trimmed by 3 bases and 2 bases, with 13 bases remaining between them. The CDR3 extends over 15 amino acids. CDR3 sequence reads: CASSPSTASNTEAFF. The CDR3 bases are TGTGCCAGCTCACCCTCGACAGCGTCTAACACTGAAGCTTTCTTT.

Only a few counts were recorded for this clone. The chain combines TRBV4-3 with TRBJ1-1; D possibly corresponds to TRBD1 (6 bases). V dropped 6 bases and J dropped 4 bases, with 15 bases sitting between them. This CDR3 has 14 amino acids. Germline V lookup: CDR1 LGHNA, CDR2 YSLEER. This CDR3 is CASRLAGGATEAFF. The CDR3 DNA reads as TGCGCCAGCAGGCTCGCGGGGGGGGCCACTGAAGCTTTCTTT.

J is TRBJ2-1 and V is TRBV2; 10 positions agree with TRBD2. The trim removed 6 bases at V and 4 bases at J, leaving 6 bases unmatched. The germline CDR1 and CDR2 sequences are SNHLY and FYNNEI. The CDR3 consists of 15 residues. DNA for the CDR3: TGTGCCAGCAGCCAACTAGCGGGAAATTACAATGAGCAGTTCTTC. It specifies CASSQLAGNYNEQFF.

In DNA form, the CDR3 reads TGTGCCAGCAGTTTAAGTTCAGGGTTCAATCAGCCCCAGCATTTT. It codes for CASSLSSGFNQPQHF. This sequence joins TRBV27 and TRBJ1-5; tentatively, D is TRBD1 (5 bases). Trimming stripped 2 bases from V and 3 bases from J, with 11 bases between. Germline CDR1 MNHEY, CDR2 SMNVEV (reference sequence). The CDR3 is made up of 15 amino acids.

This sequence joins TRBV30 and TRBJ1-1, with no clear D. This CDR3 contains 15 residues. The V end was cut by 0 bases, the J end by 0 bases, with 11 bases between. Germline V gene sequence: CDR1 GTSNPN, CDR2 SVGIG (reference sequence). The CDR3, as DNA: TGTGCCTGGAGTGTACACGGGAACTTGAACACTGAAGCTTTCTTT. Its protein is CAWSVHGNLNTEAFF. Looking up the rest from reference TRBV30 and TRBJ1-1 gives the full variable domain: SQTIHQWPATLVQPVGSPLSLECTVEGTSNPNLYWYRQAAGRGLQLLFYSVGIGQISSEVPQNLSASRPQDRQFILSSKKLLLSDSGFYLCAWSVHGNLNTEAFFGQGTRLTVV.